This T cell receptor (beta chain) was retrieved from a study of technical replicates of blood from a handful of donors (dated by TCRdb to about 2017). This clone was observed once. The target of this receptor is not known. Qualities for individual bases were not recorded, and no much larger clone is one base off. The library was generated by the immunoSEQ multiplex PCR assay. Sourced from immuneACCESS, this table was stored by TCRdb with only in-frame sequences that have V and J called. A share of the clones is absent; for the studies checked, an unresolved V gene accounts for under half, and the remainder has no known explanation. In this sample the table shows tens of thousands of clones, around 96% of which occur a single time. The biggest ten clones account for 3% of the sample. From V the trimming removes 5 bases and from J it removes 4 bases, while the gene matches leave 5 bases of the junction unaccounted for. CDR1 and CDR2, looked up from the germline V gene, are SGHTA and FQGNSA. Its CDR3 holds 15 amino acids, cysteine through phenylalanine. Solely the CDR3 DNA is kept, with 45 bases framed from the first base.

The V gene is TRBV7-2 and the J gene is TRBJ2-2, and 9 bases in between align with TRBD2. The specimen sequenced was PBMCs. The TCR sequence derives from a human donor in good health. Some clones in this sample may be carry-over from other donors' samples. The CDR3 has the sequence CASSPGLAITGELFF. The DNA is TGTGCCAGCAGCCCGGGACTAGCTATCACCGGGGAGCTGTTTTTT.